Listed below are T cell receptor beta chains from one sample, sequenced in a study of OX40 agonist ivuxolimab in advanced cancers. TCRdb's copy holds only in-frame clones and misses some; the assay was immunoSEQ multiplex PCR. The table has tens of thousands of clones, roughly 87% seen once. The sample consisted of CD4+ or CD8+ T cells sorted from blood, taken in a trial of the OX40 agonist ivuxolimab. The receptor source for this set is an adult with an advanced solid tumor such as melanoma, head and neck, liver or kidney cancer. CDR3s include the opening cysteine and the closing phenylalanine or tryptophan. A D gene is named only where the DNA matches it firmly. A clone size is listed for some rows: how often the clone was seen (once, few, many), or a class if it is expanded.

j_call v_call clone_size d_call cdr3_aa cdr3_nt
TRBJ1-3 TRBV11-1 . TRBD1 CASSLDRVGNTIYF TGTGCCAGCAGCCTCGACAGGGTTGGAAACACCATATATTTT
TRBJ1-1 TRBV27 . TRBD1 CASSRETGKNTEAFF TGTGCCAGCAGTAGGGAGACAGGGAAGAACACTGAAGCTTTCTTT
TRBJ2-1 TRBV7-9 . . CASSLASSSYNEQFF TGTGCCAGCAGCTTAGCTAGTTCGTCCTACAATGAGCAGTTCTTC
TRBJ1-5 TRBV5-1 . . CASSLEANNQPQHF TGCGCCAGCAGCTTGGAGGCCAACAATCAGCCCCAGCATTTT
TRBJ2-7 TRBV9 . . CASSVGGSSYEQYF TGTGCCAGCAGCGTCGGGGGAAGCTCCTACGAGCAGTACTTC
TRBJ2-1 TRBV7-7 . TRBD2 CASSLASGTSDEQFF TGTGCTAGCAGCTTAGCGAGCGGGACTTCTGATGAGCAGTTCTTC
TRBJ1-4 TRBV11-2 . . CASSSYREVEKLFF TGTGCCAGCAGCTCATACAGGGAGGTAGAAAAACTGTTTTTT
TRBJ1-5 TRBV6-1 . . CASSEQGNPTQPQHF TGTGCCAGCAGTGAACAGGGCAACCCGACTCAGCCCCAGCATTTT
TRBJ2-2 TRBV29-1 . . CSVESGWGATGELFF TGCAGCGTTGAATCGGGTTGGGGGGCTACCGGGGAGCTGTTTTTT
TRBJ1-1 TRBV5-6 . . CASSLDIKDKRAFF TGTGCCAGCAGCTTGGACATCAAGGACAAGAGGGCTTTCTTT
TRBJ1-1 TRBV7-7 once TRBD1 CASSLGGTTNTEAFF TGTGCTAGCAGCTTAGGGGGCACAACGAACACTGAAGCTTTCTTT
TRBJ1-5 TRBV7-9 . . CASSLAGDGNQPQHF TGTGCCAGCAGCTTAGCAGGGGACGGCAATCAGCCCCAGCATTTT
TRBJ1-1 TRBV19 . . CASSPAEVMNTEAFF TGTGCCAGTAGTCCCGCCGAAGTCATGAACACTGAAGCTTTCTTT
TRBJ2-2 TRBV27 . . CASISDYSLIGGGELFF TGTGCCAGCATCTCGGACTATTCCCTGATTGGAGGCGGGGAGCTGTTTTTT
TRBJ2-7 TRBV7-9 . . CASSSRQLFYEQYF TGTGCCAGCAGTTCTCGACAGCTCTTCTACGAGCAGTACTTC
TRBJ1-2 TRBV5-8 . . CASSLFTVYGYTF TGTGCCAGCAGCTTGTTCACGGTCTATGGCTACACCTTC
TRBJ2-5 TRBV18 . . CASSGGVGETQYF TGTGCCAGCTCAGGAGGGGTTGGAGAGACCCAGTACTTC
TRBJ2-2 TRBV5-6 . . CASSLTSLTGELFF TGTGCCAGCAGCTTGACTAGCCTAACCGGGGAGCTGTTTTTT
TRBJ1-1 TRBV10-3 . . CATQGTIGTLNTEAFF TGTGCCACCCAGGGAACGATAGGGACACTCAACACTGAAGCTTTCTTT
TRBJ2-3 TRBV20-1 few . CSARTDTQYF TGCAGTGCCAGAACAGATACGCAGTATTTT
TRBJ1-2 TRBV5-5 . . CASSLEVVNYGYTF TGTGCCAGCAGCTTGGAGGTGGTCAACTATGGCTACACCTTC
TRBJ2-7 TRBV6-5 once TRBD1 CASSYSRTGVVQYF TGTGCCAGCAGTTACTCGAGGACAGGCGTCGTGCAGTACTTC
TRBJ1-1 TRBV27 once . CASSLFPSQNTEAFF TGTGCCAGCAGTTTATTCCCATCACAGAACACTGAAGCTTTCTTT
TRBJ2-7 TRBV6-6 . TRBD1 CASSPTGTGAYEQYF TGTGCCAGCAGTCCAACCGGGACAGGAGCCTACGAGCAGTACTTC
TRBJ1-3 TRBV5-6 . TRBD1 CASSWGPGQGENTIYF TGTGCCAGCAGCTGGGGCCCGGGACAGGGAGAGAACACCATATATTTT
TRBJ1-1 TRBV30 . . CAWSRLLSENTEAFF TGTGCCTGGAGTCGACTCCTCTCGGAGAACACTGAAGCTTTCTTT
TRBJ1-1 TRBV29-1 once . CSVEDTGRSEAFF TGCAGCGTTGAAGATACCGGCCGATCTGAAGCTTTCTTT
TRBJ2-7 TRBV19 . TRBD2 CASSIRAGEPYEQYF TGTGCCAGTAGTATTAGAGCGGGAGAGCCCTACGAGCAGTACTTC
TRBJ2-5 TRBV23-1 . TRBD2 CASSLVKLAGEETQYF TGCGCCAGCAGTCTCGTTAAACTAGCGGGGGAAGAGACCCAGTACTTC
TRBJ1-3 TRBV19 . TRBD1 CASRNRDRSLRSGNTIYF TGTGCCAGTAGGAACCGGGACAGGAGCCTCCGATCTGGAAACACCATATATTTT
TRBJ2-2 TRBV7-8 few . CASPTRGAGGFSTGELFF TGTGCCAGCCCCACTCGGGGGGCAGGGGGCTTCAGCACCGGGGAGCTGTTTTTT
TRBJ1-2 TRBV4-1 . . CTSSQEPGPSNYGYTF TGCACCAGCAGCCAGGAACCGGGCCCTTCTAACTATGGCTACACCTTC
TRBJ1-2 TRBV11-2 . . CASSFEGRRSYTF TGTGCCAGCAGCTTTGAAGGTAGAAGGAGCTACACCTTC
TRBJ1-4 TRBV30 . . CAWSVLATNEKLFF TGTGCCTGGAGTGTACTTGCAACTAATGAAAAACTGTTTTTT
TRBJ1-5 TRBV2 . . CASTLQGTYQPQHF TGTGCCAGCACGCTACAGGGAACTTATCAGCCCCAGCATTTT
TRBJ2-4 TRBV18 . . CASSATTGIQNIQYF TGTGCCAGCTCAGCGACTACAGGGATCCAAAACATTCAGTACTTC
TRBJ1-1 TRBV19 . TRBD1 CASRGDRGSTEAFF TGTGCCAGTAGGGGGGACAGGGGTTCGACTGAAGCTTTCTTT
TRBJ2-7 TRBV6-5 . . CASKNGADPSYEQYF TGTGCCAGCAAAAACGGGGCCGATCCCTCCTACGAGCAGTACTTC